These T cell receptor beta chains were read from a single sample in a study of regulatory T cells in long-lasting Graves disease. A single record per CDR3 protein comes from TCRdb applying MiXCR to the multiplex PCR reads. In the table there are roughly 260,000 distinct CDR3 sequences, under 20% of which are singletons. The same data also went into a second study, on T cells in Graves' hyperthyroidism and ophthalmopathy.

The sequences come from peripheral blood mononuclear cells (PBMCs), collected at new diagnosis, from a patient treated with antithyroid drugs. The receptors shown here come from a young woman with Graves disease. The CDR3 runs from the conserved cysteine through the conserved F or W. Fields, in order: clone size, V gene, J gene, D gene, CDR3 DNA, CDR3 protein. The D gene is left open where the match is weak. Size is omitted from some rows. Given values are once, few, many or a class for expanded clones.

many	TRBV27	TRBJ2-7	NA	TGTGCCAGCAGTTCAGACAGCCTCCCCTACGAGCAGTACTTC	CASSSDSLPYEQYF
once	TRBV10-3	TRBJ2-7	TRBD1	TGTGCCATCAGGGGACAGGGAGGCTACGAGCAGTACTTC	CAIRGQGGYEQYF
many	TRBV3-1	TRBJ1-2	NA	TGTGCCAGCAGCCGAGATGATCTGCGGGGCTACACCTTC	CASSRDDLRGYTF
many	TRBV19	TRBJ1-2	NA	TGTGCCAGTAGTGGGGCTGGGGATGGCTACACCTTC	CASSGAGDGYTF
many	TRBV6-1	TRBJ2-3	NA	TGTGCCAGCAGACAATCGGGAGATACGCAGTATTTT	CASRQSGDTQYF
few	TRBV29-1	TRBJ1-4	TRBD1	TGCAGCGCCGGACAGGGGGAGACTAATGAAAAACTGTTTTTT	CSAGQGETNEKLFF
few	TRBV6-2/TRBV6-3	TRBJ1-4	NA	TGTGCCAGCAGCCCCCTAAGTGAAAAACTGTTTTTT	CASSPLSEKLFF
few	TRBV5-4	TRBJ1-1	NA	TGTGCCAGCAGCTTGGGAGCAGGGAGATTCACTGAAGCTTTCTTT	CASSLGAGRFTEAFF
many	TRBV6-1	TRBJ2-2	TRBD1	TGTGCCAGCAGTCCAACGGGACAGGGAAACACCGGGGAGCTGTTTTTT	CASSPTGQGNTGELFF
many	TRBV6-1	TRBJ2-5	TRBD2	TGTGCCAGCAGTGGATTAGCGGGGCCCGGAGAGACCCAGTACTTC	CASSGLAGPGETQYF
NA	TRBV19	TRBJ2-3	NA	TGTGCCAGTAGTATCACGGCGTATTCTAGCACAGATACGCAGTATTTT	CASSITAYSSTDTQYF
many	TRBV11-1	TRBJ2-6	NA	TGTGCCAGCAGCTTCCATTCGACGGGGGCCAACGTCCTGACTTTC	CASSFHSTGANVLTF
many	TRBV12-3/TRBV12-4	TRBJ2-2	TRBD1	TGTGCCAGCAGTACTACAGGGGGAGGCACCGGGGAGCTGTTTTTT	CASSTTGGGTGELFF
many	TRBV18	TRBJ1-1	TRBD1	TGTGCCAGCTCCCCAACAGGGGGCACTGAAGCTTTCTTT	CASSPTGGTEAFF
many	TRBV5-1	TRBJ1-2	TRBD1	TGTGCCAGCAGCTTAGATGAAGAGTACAGGGGGCGAAAGAAAGGCTACACCTTC	CASSLDEEYRGRKKGYTF
many	TRBV11-2	TRBJ2-3	NA	TGTGCCAGCAGCTACGAAGGTGTAGATACGCAGTATTTT	CASSYEGVDTQYF
many	TRBV9	TRBJ1-4	NA	TGTGCCAGCAGCAACCTCCGGGACGGAGATAATGAAAAACTGTTTTTT	CASSNLRDGDNEKLFF
few	TRBV10-3	TRBJ1-2	NA	TGTGCCATCAGTCGGGCTGAGGCTAACTATGGCTACACCTTC	CAISRAEANYGYTF
few	TRBV20-1	TRBJ1-3	NA	TGCAGTGCTATCTACGACCCCCACAGGGGAAACACCATATATTTT	CSAIYDPHRGNTIYF
NA	TRBV11-3	TRBJ2-1	NA	TGTGCCAGCACCGAAACGGGACAAACTAATGAGCAGTTCTTC	CASTETGQTNEQFF
many	TRBV6-1	TRBJ1-2	TRBD1	TGTGCCAGCAGGTCGGGACAGCTTCGTTACACCTTC	CASRSGQLRYTF
NA	TRBV2	TRBJ1-2	NA	TGTGCCACGTCCCGGGGCCCCTATGGCTACACCTTC	CATSRGPYGYTF
few	TRBV27	TRBJ2-1	NA	TGTGCCAGCAGTCTTACGGACAGAGGGAACTACAATGAGCAGTTCTTC	CASSLTDRGNYNEQFF
NA	TRBV20-1	TRBJ2-2	NA	TGCAGTGCTAGGGGGGGGGGGCTTGCCAGGGAGCTGTTTTTT	CSARGGGLARELFF
many	TRBV19	TRBJ2-2	NA	TGTGCCAGTAGTATATATTCGTCCACCGGGGAGCTGTTTTTT	CASSIYSSTGELFF
NA	TRBV7-3	TRBJ1-1	TRBD1	TGTGCCAGCAGCTGGGACAGGGGGCGGACTGAAGCTTTCTTT	CASSWDRGRTEAFF